One sample yielded the 29 T cell receptor beta chains listed below, sequenced in a study of blood T cell repertoires in COVID-19. Data came from immunoSEQ multiplex PCR; TCRdb stores just in-frame clones and leaves some out. The sample has roughly 200,000 clones, roughly 85% seen once. The sample comprised PBMCs or T cells enriched from blood (not recorded which). The receptors originated from a man between 40 and 49 years old who had recovered from COVID-19.

The gene calls are TRBV6-1 and TRBJ2-3; D is perhaps TRBD2 (8 bases). CDR1 is MNHNS, CDR2 SASEGT, per germline. The V and J ends lost 4 bases and 7 bases respectively, with 30 bases between them. This CDR3 is built from 19 residues. The CDR3 loop is CASSADREKRTSLGYTQYF. Here the CDR3 DNA reads TGTGCCAGCAGTGCCGACAGGGAAAAGAGGACTAGCCTTGGGTATACGCAGTATTTT.

The V and J genes are TRBV6-2 or TRBV6-3 and TRBJ1-5, with D unresolved. Trimming took off 6 bases at V and 7 bases at J, with 16 bases between the two ends. This CDR3 spans 14 amino acids. Germline CDR1 is MNHEY and CDR2 is SVGEGT. CDR3 nucleotide sequence: TGTGCCAGCAGCCTTGGCCCCCTCGGGCAGCCCCAGCATTTT. Translated, it gives CASSLGPLGQPQHF.

Concerning this clone itself: Being one base from a much bigger clone, this may be a read error. V gene TRBV11-3 combines with J gene TRBJ1-1, with a possible D match to TRBD1 (6 bases). The CDR3 covers 11 residues. The V gene's germline CDR1 is SGHNT and CDR2 YENEEA. V lost 6 bases and J lost 8, with 10 bases in between. CDR3 DNA: TGTGCCAGCAGTCCTGGACAGGAAGCTTTCTTT. Translation: CASSPGQEAFF.

The genes are TRBV10-1 and TRBJ2-2; 8 nucleotides agree with TRBD1. After removal of 10 bases from V and 3 bases from J, the junction contained 4 bases not matched to a gene. The CDR3 spans 13 residues. Per the germline V gene, CDR1 is WNHNN and CDR2 is SYGVQD (reference sequence). The DNA of the CDR3 is TGCGCCAAGAGGACAGGGTACACCGGGGAGCTGTTTTTT. Protein product: CAKRTGYTGELFF.

The chain carries TRBV24-1 and TRBJ1-2; no definite D call. The CDR3 length is 13 residues. Germline CDR1 is KGHDR and CDR2 is SFDVKD. V dropped 3 bases and J dropped 7 bases, with 11 bases sitting between them. The CDR3: CATSDVNPGGYTF. CDR3 coding DNA: TGTGCCACCAGTGATGTCAATCCGGGTGGCTACACCTTC.

This clone appeared once. This rearrangement joins TRBV14 to TRBJ1-2; no definite D call. The germline gives CDR1 SGHDN, CDR2 FVKESK. The V and J ends lost 0 bases and 4 bases respectively, with 9 bases between them. The CDR3 extends over 14 amino acids. The CDR3 nucleotides are TGTGCCAGCAGCCAAGAGCGCAGGTTCTATGGCTACACCTTC. Amino acid sequence: CASSQERRFYGYTF. Filled out from reference TRBV14 and TRBJ1-2, the complete variable domain reads EAGVTQFPSHSVIEKGQTVTLRCDPISGHDNLYWYRRVMGKEIKFLLHFVKESKQDESGMPNNRFLAERTGGTYSTLKVQPAELEDSGVYFCASSQERRFYGYTFGSGTRLTVV.

The genes are TRBV10-2 and TRBJ2-7; no reliable D call. The germline CDR1 and CDR2 sequences are WSHSY and SAAADI. Trimming removed 4 bases at V and 1 base at J, with 8 bases between. The CDR3 is 13 amino acids. The CDR3 coding sequence is TGCGCCAGCAGTGGGGCCCCTTCCTACGAGCAGTACTTC. This gives the protein CASSGAPSYEQYF.

The chain combines TRBV19 with TRBJ2-1; perhaps TRBD1 as D (6 bases). Trimming took 1 base from V and 9 from J, leaving 13 bases between them. The germline gives CDR1 LNHDA, CDR2 SQIVND (reference sequence). This CDR3 spans 14 amino acids. The CDR3 DNA is TGTGCCAGTAGTATAGGGCAGGGGTCCGGTGAGCAGTTCTTC. Translating gives CASSIGQGSGEQFF. The entire variable domain, with the rest obtained from reference TRBV19 and TRBJ2-1, is as follows: DGGITQSPKYLFRKEGQNVTLSCEQNLNHDAMYWYRQDPGQGLRLIYYSQIVNDFQKGDIAEGYSVSREKKESFPLTVTSAQKNPTAFYLCASSIGQGSGEQFFGPGTRLTVL.

This chain links TRBV15 with TRBJ2-7, with TRBD2 as a possible D gene (5 bases). The CDR3 has 13 amino acids. Trimming removed 2 bases at V and 7 bases at J, with 12 bases between. CDR1 and CDR2 from the germline V gene are LNHNV and YYDKDF (reference sequence). CDR3 nucleotide sequence: TGTGCCACCAGCAGACGTACAGAGGGTGAGCAGTACTTC. It yields the protein CATSRRTEGEQYF.

The chain recombines TRBV7-2 with TRBJ1-1; 7 bases align to TRBD1. The CDR3 runs to 13 residues. V lost 5 bases and J lost 11; bases outside the gene matches: 11. Germline CDR1 is SGHTA and CDR2 is FQGNSA. CDR3 nucleotide sequence: TGTGCCAGCAGCCTATACAGGGGCCTTAACGCTTTCTTT. Protein: CASSLYRGLNAFF.

The V gene is TRBV6-5, the J gene TRBJ2-7; no clear D. The CDR3 is 11 amino acids. The V gene's germline CDR1 is MNHEY and CDR2 SVGAGI. V was trimmed by 7 bases and J by 5 bases, leaving 9 bases between them. This chain's CDR3 is CASTVVDEQYF. The CDR3 DNA reads as TGTGCCAGCACCGTAGTCGACGAGCAGTACTTC.

This rearrangement joins TRBV11-2 to TRBJ1-2, with D tentatively TRBD1 (5 bases). There are 14 residues in the CDR3. The germline gives CDR1 SGHAT, CDR2 FQNNGV. The germline V and J ends were trimmed by 1 base and 4 bases, with 10 bases remaining between them. CDR3 sequence: CASSLGQNFYGYTF. CDR3 DNA sequence: TGTGCCAGCAGCTTAGGACAGAATTTCTATGGCTACACCTTC.

This clone was recorded only once. A read error may produce the germline difference seen at one junction end. This sequence joins TRBV29-1 and TRBJ1-2; TRBD1 agrees at 7 bases. This CDR3 comprises 12 residues. Germline V lookup: CDR1 SQVTM, CDR2 ANQGSEA. The DNA for the CDR3 is TGCAGCGTTGAGACTCAACAGGGGACGACCCTATTC. It is translated as CSVETQQGTTLF. The whole variable domain, remainder taken from reference TRBV29-1 and TRBJ1-2, is SAVISQKPSRDICQRGTSLTIQCQVDSQVTMMFWYRQQPGQSLTLIATANQGSEATYESGFVIDKFPISRPNLTFSTLTVSNMSPEDSSIYLCSVETQQGTTLFGSGTRLTVV.

V is TRBV6-5 and J is TRBJ2-7; 7 nucleotides line up with TRBD1. Germline CDR1 MNHEY, CDR2 SVGAGI. The CDR3 runs to 16 residues. V dropped 2 bases and J dropped 0; count of bases not matched to a gene: 7. Written as DNA, the CDR3 is TGTGCCAGCAGTTACAAACCGACAGGGACCTCCTACGAGCAGTACTTC. Amino acid sequence: CASSYKPTGTSYEQYF.

The rearrangement uses TRBV30 and TRBJ1-2, with D unclear. The CDR3 covers 14 residues. The V end lost 0 bases, the J end lost 2 bases, and 10 bases lay between the germline ends. Germline CDR1 GTSNPN, CDR2 SVGIG (reference sequence). CDR3 region: CAWSVQKENYGYTF. In DNA, the CDR3 is TGTGCCTGGAGTGTACAGAAGGAAAACTATGGCTACACCTTC.

In this sample, this clone turned up once. This chain connects TRBV15 to TRBJ2-5; tentative D call: TRBD2 (7 bases). The CDR3 spans 14 residues. In germline, CDR1 is LNHNV, CDR2 YYDKDF (reference sequence). Trimming removed 7 bases at V and 3 bases at J, with 15 bases between. This CDR3 reads CATTEGGEEETQYF. CDR3 bases: TGTGCCACCACGGAGGGGGGGGAGGAAGAGACCCAGTACTTC.

The rearrangement uses TRBV5-1 and TRBJ1-2; the match to TRBD1 covers 7 bases. Germline trimming cut 3 bases from V and 4 bases from J; bases unmatched to any gene: 6. Germline values: CDR1 SGHRS, CDR2 YFSETQ. The CDR3 is 14 amino acids. In DNA form, the CDR3 reads TGCGCCAGCAGCTCTGACAGGGTTCTCTATGGCTACACCTTC. It is translated as CASSSDRVLYGYTF. The full variable domain, with the rest looked up from reference TRBV5-1 and TRBJ1-2, is KAGVTQTPRYLIKTRGQQVTLSCSPISGHRSVSWYQQTPGQGLQFLFEYFSETQRNKGNFPGRFSGRQFSNSRSEMNVSTLELGDSALYLCASSSDRVLYGYTFGSGTRLTVV.

The chain combines TRBV28 with TRBJ2-3; 13 positions match TRBD2. This CDR3 spans 18 amino acids. Germline CDR1 reads MDHEN; CDR2 reads SYDVKM. J gave up 5 bases and V 5 bases, and 13 bases lay outside the gene matches. This CDR3 reads CASSTPGLAGLEGDTQYF. CDR3 nucleotide sequence: TGTGCCAGCAGTACACCGGGACTAGCGGGGCTAGAGGGAGATACGCAGTATTTT.

The chain is built from TRBV13 and TRBJ2-1; D is perhaps TRBD2 (6 bases). Germline loops: CDR1 PRHDT, CDR2 FYEKMQ (reference sequence). Trimming took off 4 bases at V and 6 bases at J, with 13 bases between the two ends. This CDR3 contains 14 residues. Here the CDR3 DNA reads TGTGCCAGCAGCTACCGAGCGGGCCGCAATGAGCAGTTCTTC. It translates to CASSYRAGRNEQFF. The full variable domain, rest sourced from reference TRBV13 and TRBJ2-1, is AAGVIQSPRHLIKEKRETATLKCYPIPRHDTVYWYQQGPGQDPQFLISFYEKMQSDKGSIPDRFSAQQFSDYHSELNMSSLELGDSALYFCASSYRAGRNEQFFGPGTRLTVL.

The chain recombines TRBV25-1 with TRBJ1-1; the D gene is possibly TRBD1 (5 bases). Trimming cost V 7 bases and J 6 bases, with 21 bases left between them. The CDR3 is 15 amino acids. Germline V gene lookup returns CDR1 MGHDK and CDR2 SYGVNS. CDR3 coding DNA: TGTGCCAGCACCCCGAATGCACAGGTGGGCGCTGAAGCTTTCTTT. Amino acid sequence: CASTPNAQVGAEAFF.

V usage is TRBV20-1 and J usage is TRBJ1-1, with a tentative D call TRBD1 (5 bases). V shed 0 bases and J shed 11 bases, with 10 bases lying between them. CDR1 DFQATT and CDR2 SNEGSKA come from the germline V gene (reference sequence). The CDR3 loop spans 11 amino acids. The CDR3 spells CSAREQARAFF. The CDR3 region has the DNA TGCAGTGCTAGAGAACAGGCCAGGGCTTTCTTT.

The rearrangement links TRBV24-1 to TRBJ2-1; 11 positions agree with TRBD2. The V segment lost 2 bases and the J segment 0 bases; nucleotides outside the gene matches: 20. The CDR3 is 23 amino acids. From germline, CDR1 is KGHDR and CDR2 SFDVKD. The CDR3 coding sequence is TGTGCCACCAGTGATTCCACCCTCCCACTAGCGGGGGCGTTTTTAAGCTCCTACAATGAGCAGTTCTTC. Translated: CATSDSTLPLAGAFLSSYNEQFF.

The J gene is TRBJ1-1, the V gene TRBV5-5; 8 bases are a match to TRBD1. The CDR3 spans 16 residues. With V trimmed by 3 bases and J by 1 base, 8 bases remained unmatched. Germline V gene data show CDR1 as SGHKS and CDR2 as YYEKEE (reference sequence). CDR3 sequence: CASSSEGQGENTEAFF. The CDR3 DNA sequence: TGTGCCAGCAGCTCTGAAGGACAGGGCGAGAACACTGAAGCTTTCTTT.

The CDR3 nucleotides are TGTGCTAGTGGTCTCTATCGGGGAGGGCCAGATACGCAGTATTTT. This codes for CASGLYRGGPDTQYF. This chain links TRBV12-5 with TRBJ2-3; 7 bases agree with TRBD2. V gave up 5 bases and J gave up 4 bases; unmatched junction bases: 9. The CDR3 has 15 amino acids. The germline CDR1 and CDR2 sequences are LGHNT and FRNRAP.

This clone was observed a single time. The chain combines TRBV9 with TRBJ2-1; 8 bases map to TRBD1. V shed 2 bases and J 10 bases; nucleotides not matched to a gene: 8. Germline values: CDR1 SGDLS, CDR2 YYNGEE. This CDR3 region has 14 residues. DNA of the CDR3: TGTGCCAGCAGCGTTTACAGGGGGAAGGGGGAGCAGTTCTTC. This sequence encodes CASSVYRGKGEQFF.

V gene TRBV5-8 combines with J gene TRBJ2-2, with 9 bases matching TRBD1. The CDR3 is 15 amino acids. V gave up 6 bases and J gave up 8 bases; unmatched junction bases: 11. The germline V gene has CDR1 SGHTS and CDR2 YDEGEE. The CDR3 protein is CASTTWDRAGGELFF. Here the CDR3 DNA reads TGTGCCAGCACCACCTGGGACAGGGCCGGAGGGGAGCTGTTTTTT.

The chain is built from TRBV9 and TRBJ2-1; 11 positions agree with TRBD2. The CDR3 spans 17 residues. Germline assignment: CDR1 SGDLS and CDR2 YYNGEE. V lost 0 bases, J lost 7 bases, and 9 bases stayed unmatched. The CDR3 region is CASSVGGGTSGGNEQFF. As DNA, the CDR3 is TGTGCCAGCAGCGTAGGCGGTGGGACTAGCGGCGGAAATGAGCAGTTCTTC.

The rearrangement uses TRBV19 and TRBJ1-1; a weak D match, TRBD1 (5 bases). Germline V lookup: CDR1 LNHDA, CDR2 SQIVND (reference sequence). V was trimmed by 2 bases and J by 0 bases, leaving 13 bases between them. The CDR3 is 16 amino acids. CDR3 region: CASSITRVRVNTEAFF. The CDR3 DNA reads TGTGCCAGTAGTATAACCAGGGTAAGGGTGAACACTGAAGCTTTCTTT.

The CDR3 reads CASSPEQGLPYF. CDR3 in DNA: TGTGCCAGCAGCCCGGAACAGGGGCTGCCTTACTTC. V gene TRBV12-3 or TRBV12-4 combines with J gene TRBJ2-7; 7 bases are a match to TRBD1. The CDR3 length is 12 residues. V shed 6 bases and J 13 bases; nucleotides not matched to a gene: 12.